These 30 T cell receptor beta chains were sequenced from one sample in a study of blood T cell repertoires in COVID-19. The data were produced by immunoSEQ multiplex PCR, yet TCRdb's version contains in-frame clones alone and is incomplete. The sample gives 450,000 to 500,000 clones, roughly nine tenths of which show up once; roughly 0.7% is in the top ten. The material sequenced was PBMCs or T cells enriched from blood (not recorded which). The origin of the receptors is a woman aged 18-29 years who had recovered from COVID-19.

The rearrangement links TRBV5-1 to TRBJ1-4; D is unresolved. V was trimmed by 0 bases and J by 2 bases, leaving 14 bases between them. Germline CDR1 SGHRS, CDR2 YFSETQ. The CDR3 sequence is 17 residues long. For the CDR3, the DNA is TGCGCCAGCAGCTTGGCCGGCAGGCTTAGGACTAATGAAAAACTGTTTTTT. Encoded protein: CASSLAGRLRTNEKLFF.

This clone was counted a single time. The chain uses TRBV19 and TRBJ1-2; 10 bases map to TRBD1. V dropped 10 bases and J dropped 4; count of bases not matched to a gene: 6. Germline V CDR1 and CDR2: LNHDA, SQIVND (reference sequence). This CDR3 region has 13 residues. The CDR3 nucleotides are TGTGCCACGACAGGGGGCCTCCTCTATGGCTACACCTTC. Translating gives CATTGGLLYGYTF.

This clone came up a few times. This CDR3 is also generated by other DNA sequences in the sample. J is TRBJ1-1 and V is TRBV12-3 or TRBV12-4, with no clear D. V was clipped by 0 bases and J by 3 bases, with 5 bases between them. The CDR3 length is 13 residues. CDR3 in DNA: TGTGCCAGCAGTTTAGCAGGAGACACTGAAGCTTTCTTT. This gives the protein CASSLAGDTEAFF.

The rearrangement joins TRBV19 to TRBJ2-7; TRBD1 is a possible D gene (6 bases). The CDR3 runs 16 residues. Germline loops: CDR1 LNHDA, CDR2 SQIVND (reference sequence). V was cut by 3 bases and J by 2 bases, with 17 bases left in between. In DNA form, the CDR3 reads TGTGCCAGTAGTATCGCCCCGAGACAGGTTCCCTACGAGCAGTACTTC. Translated: CASSIAPRQVPYEQYF. The complete variable domain, with remaining parts taken from reference TRBV19 and TRBJ2-7, reads DGGITQSPKYLFRKEGQNVTLSCEQNLNHDAMYWYRQDPGQGLRLIYYSQIVNDFQKGDIAEGYSVSREKKESFPLTVTSAQKNPTAFYLCASSIAPRQVPYEQYFGPGTRLTVT.

This chain links TRBV7-8 with TRBJ2-5; tentative D call: TRBD2 (5 bases). V dropped 4 bases and J dropped 7 bases, with 16 bases sitting between them. In germline, CDR1 is SGHVS, CDR2 FQNEAQ. CDR3 length: 14 amino acids. CDR3 nucleotide sequence: TGTGCCAGCAGCTCCTTCGAGGGTGTAGTGACCCAGTACTTC. It yields the protein CASSSFEGVVTQYF.

Here the CDR3 reads CSVGEREKLFF. The CDR3 DNA is TGCAGCGTTGGGGAGCGGGAAAAACTGTTTTTT. The V gene is TRBV29-1, the J gene TRBJ1-4; D not certain. Germline-derived CDR1 and CDR2 are SQVTM and ANQGSEA. Trimming removed 4 bases at V and 8 bases at J, with 8 bases between. This CDR3 is built from 11 residues.

This clone appeared a single time. The CDR3 DNA sequence: TGTGCCAGTAGTATCACAGGGGACGAGGCACCCCTCCACTTT. This encodes CASSITGDEAPLHF. The chain links TRBV19 to TRBJ1-6; 7 positions agree with TRBD1. The germline V gene encodes CDR1 LNHDA and CDR2 SQIVND (reference sequence). V gave up 3 bases and J gave up 11 bases; unmatched junction bases: 7. The CDR3 has 14 residues. Complete variable domain (other parts from reference TRBV19 and TRBJ1-6): DGGITQSPKYLFRKEGQNVTLSCEQNLNHDAMYWYRQDPGQGLRLIYYSQIVNDFQKGDIAEGYSVSREKKESFPLTVTSAQKNPTAFYLCASSITGDEAPLHFGNGTRLTVT.

V gene TRBV7-2 combines with J gene TRBJ1-1; 7 bases fit TRBD1. J was trimmed by 5 bases and V by 3 bases; bases with no gene match: 3. Germline CDR1 and CDR2: SGHTA and FQGNSA. CDR3 length: 13 residues. The CDR3 DNA is TGTGCCAGCAGCTTTGACAGGGAAACTGAAGCTTTCTTT. This translates into CASSFDRETEAFF.

In its sample, this clone was seen a few times. V gene TRBV30 combines with J gene TRBJ1-5, with D maybe TRBD1 (5 bases). This CDR3 is 13 amino acids long. CDR1 and CDR2 (germline): GTSNPN, SVGIG (reference sequence). The germline V and J ends were trimmed by 2 bases and 5 bases, with 10 bases remaining between them. The CDR3 sequence: CAWSRVGDQPQHF. In DNA form, the CDR3 reads TGTGCCTGGAGTAGGGTAGGGGATCAGCCCCAGCATTTT.

The V call is TRBV11-2, the J call TRBJ2-7, with D unclear. The CDR3 has 16 amino acids. Trimming took 2 bases from V and 2 from J, leaving 16 bases between them. CDR1 is SGHAT and CDR2 is FQNNGV in the germline V gene. The CDR3 loop is CASSLSVAGPTYEQYF. The DNA for the CDR3 is TGTGCCAGCAGCTTAAGTGTGGCAGGCCCCACCTACGAGCAGTACTTC. Supplemented by reference TRBV11-2 and TRBJ2-7, the full variable domain reads EAGVAQSPRYKIIEKRQSVAFWCNPISGHATLYWYQQILGQGPKLLIQFQNNGVVDDSQLPKDRFSAERLKGVDSTLKIQPAKLEDSAVYLCASSLSVAGPTYEQYFGPGTRLTVT.

This rearrangement joins TRBV5-4 to TRBJ2-2; 7 bases line up with TRBD1. The CDR3 totals 16 residues. The germline CDR1 and CDR2 sequences are SGHNT and YYREEE (reference sequence). J lost 3 bases, V lost 0 bases, and 5 bases had no gene match. CDR3 residues: CASSLVRGLDTGELFF. The CDR3 DNA follows: TGTGCCAGCAGCTTGGTTAGGGGGCTCGACACCGGGGAGCTGTTTTTT. The full variable domain, with the rest looked up from reference TRBV5-4 and TRBJ2-2, is ETGVTQSPTHLIKTRGQQVTLRCSSQSGHNTVSWYQQALGQGPQFIFQYYREEENGRGNFPPRFSGLQFPNYSSELNVNALELDDSALYLCASSLVRGLDTGELFFGEGSRLTVL.

This chain uses TRBV3-1 (or the pseudogene TRBV3-2) with TRBJ2-3; TRBD1 aligns across 7 bases. The CDR3 runs 16 residues. The V and J ends lost 1 base and 1 base, in that order; junction bases with no gene match: 5. The germline CDR1 and CDR2 sequences are LGHDT and YNNKEL (reference sequence). Here the CDR3 DNA reads TGTGCCAGCAGCCAAGGAGGGGGCCGTGGCACAGATACGCAGTATTTT. The encoded protein is CASSQGGGRGTDTQYF.

V usage is TRBV14 and J usage is TRBJ2-1; 14 nucleotides align to TRBD2. The V segment lost 2 bases and the J segment 6 bases; nucleotides outside the gene matches: 6. The CDR3 sequence is 17 residues long. Germline lookup yields CDR1 SGHDN and CDR2 FVKESK. The CDR3 sequence is CASSQRTSGGSRNEQFF. DNA for the CDR3: TGTGCCAGCAGCCAACGGACTAGCGGGGGGTCCCGCAATGAGCAGTTCTTC.

The chain recombines TRBV5-1 with TRBJ2-7, with D possibly TRBD1 on 5 matching bases. Trimming cost V 4 bases and J 5 bases, with 16 bases left between them. The CDR3 runs 14 residues. Germline lookup yields CDR1 SGHRS and CDR2 YFSETQ. CDR3 protein: CASSLPGQGNEQYF. CDR3 DNA sequence: TGCGCCAGCAGCCTGCCCGGCCAGGGAAACGAGCAGTACTTC.

The DNA of the CDR3 is TGTGCCAGCAGTACGACAGGGGGGGACACTGAAGCTTTCTTT. It yields the protein CASSTTGGDTEAFF. This chain uses TRBV6-5 with TRBJ1-1, with TRBD1 identical over 9 bases. This CDR3 is built from 14 residues. The V segment lost 5 bases and the J segment 3 bases; nucleotides outside the gene matches: 4. CDR1 and CDR2 (germline): MNHEY, SVGAGI.

This clone was observed once. The chain employs TRBV29-1 and TRBJ1-4; 8 bases line up with TRBD1. The CDR3 is made up of 16 amino acids. With 3 bases clipped from V and 4 bases from J, the junction kept 10 bases outside the gene matches. Germline lookup yields CDR1 SQVTM and CDR2 ANQGSEA. The CDR3 here is CSVDGQGAHLNEKLFF. CDR3 DNA: TGCAGCGTTGATGGGCAGGGGGCTCATCTTAATGAAAAACTGTTTTTT.

The V and J genes are TRBV20-1 and TRBJ1-2; tentative D call: TRBD1 (6 bases). CDR1 is DFQATT and CDR2 is SNEGSKA in the germline V gene (reference sequence). V lost 3 bases to trimming and J lost 2 bases, with 10 bases between them. CDR3 length equals 13 residues. Here the CDR3 DNA reads TGCAGTGCTAGTCGGACAGAAAACTATGGCTACACCTTC. Amino acids: CSASRTENYGYTF.

This chain uses TRBV2 with TRBJ1-6, with 7 bases aligning to TRBD1. After removal of 6 bases from V and 7 bases from J, the junction contained 6 bases not matched to a gene. The germline V gene encodes CDR1 SNHLY and CDR2 FYNNEI. The CDR3 is 14 residues long. The CDR3 sequence: CASRGPGGNSPLHF. The CDR3 coding sequence is TGTGCCAGCAGAGGACCAGGGGGGAATTCACCCCTCCACTTT.

The chain uses TRBV18 and TRBJ1-2; 12 bases fit TRBD1. The CDR3 has 14 residues. Germline V CDR1 and CDR2: KGHSH, LQKENI. Trimming removed 6 bases from V and 8 bases from J; junction bases left unmatched: 7. CDR3 loop: CASSSGTGGDGYTF. Here the CDR3 DNA reads TGTGCCAGCTCGTCCGGGACAGGGGGCGACGGCTACACCTTC.

The genes are TRBV10-2 and TRBJ1-1; 7 positions agree with TRBD1. In germline, CDR1 is WSHSY, CDR2 SAAADI. The CDR3 runs 13 residues. The trim removed 6 bases at V and 2 bases at J, leaving 3 bases unmatched. The CDR3 here is CASSRGSNTEAFF. The CDR3 DNA is TGCGCCAGCAGCAGGGGGTCAAACACTGAAGCTTTCTTT.

This chain links TRBV15 with TRBJ2-2; 7 bases map to TRBD1. Germline CDR1 reads LNHNV; CDR2 reads YYDKDF (reference sequence). The junction had 5 bases not matched to a gene; V was cut back by 5 bases and J by 5 bases. This CDR3 has 14 amino acids. CDR3 bases: TGTGCCACCAGCGGACGACAGGGAACCGGGGAGCTGTTTTTT. Translating gives CATSGRQGTGELFF. The full variable domain, in which reference TRBV15 and TRBJ2-2 provide the parts outside the CDR3, is DAMVIQNPRYQVTQFGKPVTLSCSQTLNHNVMYWYQQKSSQAPKLLFHYYDKDFNNEADTPDNFQSRRPNTSFCFLDIRSPGLGDTAMYLCATSGRQGTGELFFGEGSRLTVL.

The chain has TRBV24-1 and TRBJ2-3, with a tentative D call TRBD2 (6 bases). Germline CDR1 KGHDR, CDR2 SFDVKD. V was pared by 2 bases and J by 5 bases, with 19 bases between. This CDR3 comprises 17 residues. The CDR3, as DNA: TGTGCCACCAGTGATTCGGCCGACTCGGGAGAGGGAGATACGCAGTATTTT. Protein: CATSDSADSGEGDTQYF.

The V and J genes are TRBV6-2 or TRBV6-3 and TRBJ2-7; TRBD1 aligns across 7 bases. This CDR3 contains 13 residues. Germline values: CDR1 MNHEY, CDR2 SVGEGT. The V and J ends lost 7 bases and 5 bases, in that order; junction bases with no gene match: 8. CDR3 nucleotides: TGTGCCAGCACCCCTGACAGGGTCCACGAGCAGTACTTC. It is translated as CASTPDRVHEQYF.

This chain uses TRBV2 with TRBJ1-1, with D possibly being TRBD1 (5 bases). CDR3 length equals 13 residues. Germline values: CDR1 SNHLY, CDR2 FYNNEI. Trimming pared 7 bases from V and 6 bases from J, leaving 15 bases between. The DNA of the CDR3 is TGTGCCAGCACCCGCGGGGCTAGGGCTGAAGCTTTCTTT. Translating gives CASTRGARAEAFF.

This chain joins TRBV12-1 and TRBJ1-2; the tabulated D call, TRBD1, remains unverified against the DNA. TRBV12-1 counts as a pseudogene. The CDR3 covers 17 residues. The CDR3 is CASSSRIRQDPNYGYTF. The CDR3 region has the DNA TGTGCCAGCAGCTCCAGAATTCGACAGGATCCTAACTATGGCTACACCTTC.

This sequence joins TRBV5-6 and TRBJ2-7, with TRBD1 identical over 9 bases. The V gene end was trimmed by 3 bases and the J gene end by 5 bases; junction bases not matched to a gene: 6. This CDR3 is 14 amino acids long. Germline CDR1 SGHDT, CDR2 YYEEEE. The CDR3 DNA is TGTGCCAGCAGCTCACTCCGGACAGGGGACGAGCAGTACTTC. Translated: CASSSLRTGDEQYF.

The chain carries TRBV11-1 and TRBJ2-3, with TRBD2 matching 10 bases. There are 16 residues in the CDR3. With V trimmed by 5 bases and J by 3 bases, 8 bases remained unmatched. Germline V gene sequence: CDR1 SGHAT, CDR2 FQDESV (reference sequence). DNA of the CDR3: TGTGCCAGCAGCGTCGGACTAGCGGAACTAACAGATACGCAGTATTTT. Encoded protein: CASSVGLAELTDTQYF.

The V call is TRBV10-3, the J call TRBJ1-1; no clear D gene. The CDR3 runs to 13 residues. V lost 0 bases, J lost 8 bases, and 10 bases lay in between. The germline CDR1 and CDR2 sequences are ENHRY and SYGVKD. The CDR3 here is CAISESRAAEAFF. In DNA form, the CDR3 reads TGTGCCATCAGTGAGTCGAGGGCAGCAGAAGCTTTCTTT.

Notes on this clone: One end of the junction varies from germline; a read error may be responsible. The gene calls are TRBV28 and TRBJ2-7; TRBD1 is a possible D gene (5 bases). Germline V gene data show CDR1 as MDHEN and CDR2 as SYDVKM. This CDR3 comprises 15 residues. The CDR3 DNA is TGTGCCAGCAGTTTTATACAGGCGTCGTTCTCCGGGCAATTCTTC. Translating gives CASSFIQASFSGQFF.

The V call is TRBV19, the J call TRBJ2-7, with D maybe TRBD1 (6 bases). Trimming took 2 bases from V and 5 from J, leaving 10 bases between them. CDR3 size: 13 residues. From germline, CDR1 is LNHDA and CDR2 SQIVND (reference sequence). This chain's CDR3 is CASSIRGNHEQYF. The CDR3 region has the DNA TGTGCCAGTAGTATAAGGGGGAACCACGAGCAGTACTTC.